The T cell receptor beta chain described here comes from a study of tumor and adjacent non-tumor tissue in lung cancer. This clonotype was seen many times. In germline, CDR1 is MGHRA, CDR2 YSYEKL. Trimming at V came to 1 base and at J to 0 bases, leaving 5 bases not matched to a gene. The length of the CDR3 is 16 residues. TCRbeta libraries were built with three rounds of nested PCR, modified from ARM-PCR. TCRdb processed the multiplex PCR reads anew with MiXCR; each CDR3 protein has one entry. The table has more than 55,000 distinct CDR3 sequences, roughly two thirds seen once. No cell sorting was done before RNA was extracted from the tissue. More than 3 cm separated this lung sample from the edge of the tumor.

Source material: distant non-tumor lung tissue. The chain is built from TRBV4-1 and TRBJ2-7, with TRBD2 identical over 8 bases. The origin of this receptor is a man between 65 and 85 years old with non-small cell lung cancer. The CDR3 loop is CASSQVRSGISYEQYF. The CDR3 bases are TGCGCCAGCAGCCAAGTCCGTAGCGGGATCTCCTACGAGCAGTACTTC.